This T cell receptor (beta chain) was sequenced in a study of blood T cell repertoires in COVID-19. Study-wide context: Italy, Spain and the United States were the sources of the convalescent and acute COVID-19 samples. T cells, B-cell-depleted T cells, or PBMCs supplied cDNA or gDNA.

Profiling relied on immunoSEQ multiplex PCR, and the TCRdb table lists in-frame clones only, not all of them. The sample carries some 120,000 clones, around four fifths recorded once. V was trimmed by 2 bases and J by 9 bases, leaving 17 bases between them. The CDR3 loop spans 15 amino acids. CDR1 and CDR2 from the germline V gene are LNHDA and SQIVND (reference sequence). This clonotype was obtained from a man aged 25 to 45 with acute or convalescent COVID-19. V usage is TRBV19 and J usage is TRBJ2-1; TRBD2 might be the D (6 bases). The sample taken for sequencing was peripheral blood. The DNA for the CDR3 is TGTGCCAGTAGTATACCCTATGACGGAGCGGGTGAGCAGTTCTTC. Amino acid sequence: CASSIPYDGAGEQFF. The full variable domain, completed using reference TRBV19 and TRBJ2-1, is DGGITQSPKYLFRKEGQNVTLSCEQNLNHDAMYWYRQDPGQGLRLIYYSQIVNDFQKGDIAEGYSVSREKKESFPLTVTSAQKNPTAFYLCASSIPYDGAGEQFFGPGTRLTVL.